This TCR beta chain is from a study of T cell responses to AZD1222 COVID-19 vaccine (dated by TCRdb to about 2021). Background for the entire study: TCR sequencing covered over 230 trial participants: nearly 210 given two doses of AZD1222 and approximately 25 given two doses of MenACWY control vaccine. Enrollment into the trials was organized by age into subgroups of 18-55, 56-69 and 70-plus years, and those subgroups contained roughly 160, 29 and 62 TCR-sequenced participants, respectively.

Taken with the paper, the label for time point translates to: baseline before first vaccination. Read against the paper, the sample's treatment or condition label means: meningococcal conjugate vaccine given as trial control. Samples from vaccinated people were obtained from the UK trials COV001 and COV002, which included a single-blind randomized controlled phase 2/3 trial of AZD1222 (ChAdOx1 nCoV-19) in healthy adults. For TCRbeta chain sequencing, PBMC samples were collected from trial participants at day 0 and at day 28 after the second dose. Note on this clone: Its antigen is not yet known. Per-base quality was not reported, and no clone a single base away is much larger than it.

On the study overall, not on this receptor specifically: In the small 56-69-year group, the increase in depth fell short of significance, most likely because of low power. Because no day 14 peak-response samples were available, the repertoires could be characterized only after the peak T cell response. Spike-specific TCR breadth and depth rose significantly after two AZD1222 doses compared with day 0 and with MenACWY recipients. Reportedly, almost half of the unique spike-specific TCRs recognized epitopes lying outside the regions that are mutated in the B.1.351 and B.1.1.7 variants. Only six or seven AZD1222 recipients were SARS-CoV-2 seropositive at baseline, limiting conclusions about previously exposed vaccinees. Participants were mostly white British, with more females than males. The authors suggested clonal diversity may have been underestimated. CD4 TCRs associated with the vaccine covered the entire spike protein, and the dominant responses were in regions 160-218 and 743-854.

V drops 0 bases and J drops 1 base, leaving 9 bases in between. From a lookup of the germline V gene, CDR1 and CDR2 are SGHAT and FQNNGV. Spanning cysteine to phenylalanine, the CDR3 consists of 15 amino acids. Only CDR3 DNA remains: 45 bases, in frame from the first base. The CDR3 regions of human TCRbeta chains were subjected to immunosequencing. As for the original processing: TCRs in the repertoires were compared against a reference library of SARS-CoV-2-specific TCRs that had been generated with the MIRA antigen-specificity platform. Breadth meant the fraction of unique TCRs that were SARS-CoV-2-associated, whereas depth meant the fraction of total T cells that were SARS-CoV-2-associated. Using the MIRA data, each spike-specific TCR was mapped to the spike region that the TCR reacts to and placed in a CD4 or CD8 class. Log10-transformed breadth and depth values were compared by one-way ANOVA with Sidak's multiple comparisons tests. TCRdb provides this immuneACCESS table in a form limited to in-frame rearrangements. Some clones are lacking; in checked studies, under half of them reflect an unresolved V gene, and why the rest are absent is not known. V and J calls and clone size come straight from that table; D and trimming were deduced from the DNA. The sample contains 75,000 to 95,000 clones, about 91% of them found a single time. 6% to 8.5% of the sample lies in the top ten.

The receptor was derived from an adult in good health. The material was peripheral blood, obtained on day 0 of MenACWY control vaccination. The rearrangement combines TRBV11-2 with TRBJ1-1; TRBD1 is a possible D gene, resting on 5 matching bases. The base sequence is TGTGCCAGCAGCTTAGAGGGGCAGCCGAACACTGAAGCTTTCTTT. Translated, this is CASSLEGQPNTEAFF.